This passage covers 18 T cell receptor beta chains from one sample sequenced in a study of shared clonotypes between healthy human individuals. Profiled with immunoSEQ multiplex PCR; TCRdb holds only in-frame clones, not every one. This table has 900,000 to 1,200,000 clones, 70% to 80% appearing once. Sequenced input: memory CD4+ T cells from PBMCs. Subset given: CD45RA-negative fraction. The receptors shown here come from a man aged 18-30 years in good health. Some clones in this sample may be carry-over from other donors' samples.

This chain connects TRBV5-1 to TRBJ2-3, with 10 bases that match TRBD2. The CDR3 is 17 residues long. CDR1 and CDR2 from the germline V gene are SGHRS and YFSETQ. Losses at the gene ends were 4 bases for V and 5 bases for J; bases not matched to a gene: 13. CDR3 sequence: CASSLGVAGGVGDTQYF. Here the CDR3 DNA reads TGCGCCAGCAGCCTCGGGGTAGCGGGAGGCGTCGGAGATACGCAGTATTTT.

The chain recombines TRBV28 with TRBJ1-1, with 8 bases aligning to TRBD1. The V gene's germline CDR1 is MDHEN and CDR2 SYDVKM. V lost 3 bases and J lost 7; bases outside the gene matches: 7. The CDR3 is 14 amino acids. The CDR3 DNA reads TGTGCCAGCAGTTTGGGACAGGCGTCCGATGAAGCTTTCTTT. Residues: CASSLGQASDEAFF.

This clone appeared many times. An end of the junction does not agree with germline; a read error may underlie this. Distinct nucleotide sequences in the sample also encode this CDR3. The chain recombines TRBV11-3 with TRBJ2-2, with 7 bases fitting TRBD2. Germline V lookup: CDR1 SGHNT, CDR2 YENEEA. The CDR3 covers 15 residues. CDR3 loop: CASSSWRENNGELFF. The CDR3 coding sequence is TGTGCCAGCAGCTCATGGCGGGAGAACAACGGGGAGCTGTTTTTT.

The count of this clone is one. The CDR3 loop is CASHRDNNQPQHF. In nucleotides, the CDR3 is TGTGCCAGCCACCGGGACAATAATCAGCCCCAGCATTTT. The chain joins TRBV28 to TRBJ1-5, with a possible D match to TRBD1 (6 bases). Trimming took off 8 bases at V and 4 bases at J, with 12 bases between the two ends. The length of the CDR3 is 13 residues. Germline CDR1 MDHEN, CDR2 SYDVKM.

The chain employs TRBV10-1 and TRBJ2-7, with unresolved D. Trimming cost V 2 bases and J 0 bases, with 2 bases left between them. The germline V gene has CDR1 WNHNN and CDR2 SYGVQD (reference sequence). CDR3 size: 12 residues. The CDR3 coding sequence is TGCGCCAGCAGTGAGAACTCCTACGAGCAGTACTTC. Its protein is CASSENSYEQYF.

The chain uses TRBV6-6 and TRBJ1-2; possible D gene TRBD1, 5 bases. Trimming stripped 4 bases from V and 0 bases from J, with 9 bases between. The CDR3 runs 14 residues. The germline CDR1 and CDR2 sequences are MNHNY and SVGAGI (reference sequence). CDR3 sequence: CASSSQGTNYGYTF. The CDR3 nucleotides are TGTGCCAGCAGTTCCCAGGGTACTAACTATGGCTACACCTTC.

This chain uses TRBV12-1 with TRBJ2-1; the table's D call, TRBD2, has no DNA check behind it. TRBV12-1 is deemed a pseudogene. The CDR3 totals 15 residues. CDR3 nucleotide sequence: TGTGCCAGCAGCTTTCACCTAGCGGCCTACAATGAGCAGTTCTTC. It codes for CASSFHLAAYNEQFF.

This chain connects TRBV5-1 to TRBJ2-2; 9 bases agree with TRBD2. The CDR3 length is 17 residues. Germline CDR1 reads SGHRS; CDR2 reads YFSETQ. Trimming at V came to 1 base and at J to 7 bases, leaving 11 bases not matched to a gene. The CDR3: CASSLLVAGVEGGELFF. CDR3 bases: TGCGCCAGCAGCTTGCTGGTAGCGGGAGTTGAAGGCGGGGAGCTGTTTTTT.

The chain has TRBV7-9 and TRBJ2-1, with a tentative D call TRBD2 (6 bases). This CDR3 spans 16 amino acids. Germline V gene sequence: CDR1 SEHNR, CDR2 FQNEAQ (reference sequence). The V and J ends lost 4 bases and 2 bases respectively, with 15 bases between them. Here the CDR3 DNA reads TGTGCCAGCAGCTCGTACACGGGAGAGGCCTACAATGAGCAGTTCTTC. It is translated as CASSSYTGEAYNEQFF.

This clone came up a few times. The gene calls are TRBV28 and TRBJ1-2; 11 nucleotides agree with TRBD1. The CDR3 has 17 amino acids. Germline values: CDR1 MDHEN, CDR2 SYDVKM. Trimming cost V 7 bases and J 3 bases; bases outside gene matches: 13. The CDR3 DNA is TGTGCCAGCACTGTAATCCCGGGACAGGGGGATGACTATGGCTACACCTTC. This translates into CASTVIPGQGDDYGYTF.

This clone was seen a few times. In nucleotides, the CDR3 is TGTGCCAGCAGCCCACGGGGGGGAGGGAGCAATGAGCAGTTCTTC. Protein: CASSPRGGGSNEQFF. The genes are TRBV7-9 and TRBJ2-1, with TRBD2 matching over 8 bases. The CDR3 extends over 15 amino acids. The germline CDR1 and CDR2 sequences are SEHNR and FQNEAQ (reference sequence). Trimming took 5 bases from V and 6 from J; bases not matched to a gene: 9.

The chain combines TRBV5-6 with TRBJ1-1; the D is unclear. The CDR3 contains 15 residues. V shed 0 bases and J shed 0 bases, with 9 bases lying between them. CDR1 is SGHDT and CDR2 is YYEEEE in the germline V gene. The CDR3 here is CASSLEGTLNTEAFF. The CDR3 DNA reads TGTGCCAGCAGCTTGGAGGGTACCTTGAACACTGAAGCTTTCTTT. Together with reference TRBV5-6 and TRBJ1-1, the CDR3 gives the full variable domain: DAGVTQSPTHLIKTRGQQVTLRCSPKSGHDTVSWYQQALGQGPQFIFQYYEEEERQRGNFPDRFSGHQFPNYSSELNVNALLLGDSALYLCASSLEGTLNTEAFFGQGTRLTVV.

Concerning this clone: This sample includes further DNA sequences coding for the same CDR3. The genes are TRBV15 and TRBJ1-5, with D unresolved. CDR3 size: 13 residues. V dropped 1 base and J dropped 2 bases, with 3 bases sitting between them. Germline CDR1 is LNHNV and CDR2 is YYDKDF (reference sequence). The CDR3: CATSRGGNQPQHF. CDR3 nucleotide sequence: TGTGCCACCAGCAGAGGGGGCAATCAGCCCCAGCATTTT. Filled out from reference TRBV15 and TRBJ1-5, the complete variable domain reads DAMVIQNPRYQVTQFGKPVTLSCSQTLNHNVMYWYQQKSSQAPKLLFHYYDKDFNNEADTPDNFQSRRPNTSFCFLDIRSPGLGDTAMYLCATSRGGNQPQHFGDGTRLSIL.

The genes are TRBV29-1 and TRBJ1-2; D gene unclear. The germline gives CDR1 SQVTM, CDR2 ANQGSEA. The CDR3 is 12 residues long. V was shortened by 6 bases and J by 7 bases, with 15 bases between the two germline ends. The CDR3 is CSVQSASGGYTF. As DNA, the CDR3 is TGCAGCGTGCAGAGCGCATCGGGTGGCTACACCTTC.

The V call is TRBV29-1, the J call TRBJ2-5; TRBD2 matches at 7 bases. CDR3 size: 12 residues. Trimming took 8 bases from V and 5 from J; bases not matched to a gene: 8. Germline CDR1 is SQVTM and CDR2 is ANQGSEA. CDR3 sequence: CSTVTGRETQYF. The CDR3 DNA reads as TGCAGCACCGTGACCGGGAGGGAGACCCAGTACTTC.

As concerns this clone: A much more abundant neighbour one base away suggests this may be a read error. The V and J genes are TRBV5-5 and TRBJ2-7; D gene ambiguous. Germline assignment: CDR1 SGHKS and CDR2 YYEKEE (reference sequence). The CDR3 consists of 11 residues. Trimming left V 3 bases short and J 3 bases short, with 4 bases between. The CDR3 protein is CASSSIYEQYF. The CDR3 DNA sequence: TGTGCCAGCAGCTCGATCTACGAGCAGTACTTC.

This chain joins TRBV21-1 and TRBJ1-4; the table names TRBD1, a call not compared with the DNA. TRBV21-1 is recorded as a pseudogene. This CDR3 spans 14 amino acids. The CDR3 sequence is CASSLRDRVNSSDF. CDR3 sequence (DNA): TGTGCCAGCAGCCTCCGGGACAGGGTTAACAGCTCGGATTTT.

The chain has TRBV7-3 and TRBJ2-7; D remains ambiguous. Germline V gene data show CDR1 as SGHTA and CDR2 as FQGTGA. This CDR3 comprises 14 residues. Trimming took 3 bases from V and 7 from J, leaving 16 bases between them. The CDR3: CASSLGGSLREQYF. The CDR3 DNA sequence: TGTGCCAGCAGCTTGGGTGGTTCGCTACGAGAGCAGTACTTC.